This T cell receptor beta chain was found in a study of vaccination effects on CD4 cells after COVID-19. This CDR3 comprises 15 residues. V lost 5 bases and J lost 6, with 17 bases in between. The germline V gene encodes CDR1 SGHTA and CDR2 FQGNSA. On this clone: Antigen specificity is unknown.

Profiled with immunoSEQ multiplex PCR; TCRdb holds only in-frame clones, not every one. The sample contains 30,000 to 35,000 clones, roughly four fifths of which appear only once. Following an approximately 11-day culture, CD4+ T cells were purified. Documented for the person is a PCR-confirmed SARS-CoV-2 infection occurring between March and December 2020. Subjects were given two BNT162b2 or mRNA-1273 vaccine doses. The source was CD4+ T cells from PBMCs cultured without peptide, collected after COVID-19 vaccination. The clonotype originates from a human donor who had a prior SARS-CoV-2 infection. V and J are TRBV7-2 and TRBJ2-1; maybe TRBD2 (6 bases). The CDR3 sequence: CASSVTPGLGNEQFF. The CDR3 bases are TGTGCCAGCAGCGTCACCCCGGGACTCGGCAATGAGCAGTTCTTC.